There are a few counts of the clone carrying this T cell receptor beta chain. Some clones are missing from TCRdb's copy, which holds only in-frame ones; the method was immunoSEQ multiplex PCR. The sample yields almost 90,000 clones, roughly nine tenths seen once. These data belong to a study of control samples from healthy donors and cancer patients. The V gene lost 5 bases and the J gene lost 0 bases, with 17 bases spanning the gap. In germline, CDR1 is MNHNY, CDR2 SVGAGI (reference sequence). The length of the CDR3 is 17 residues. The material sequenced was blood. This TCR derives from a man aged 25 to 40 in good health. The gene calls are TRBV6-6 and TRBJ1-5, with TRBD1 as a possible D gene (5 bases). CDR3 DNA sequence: TGTGCCAGCAGTCTCACCGCGGGGGGGAATAGCAATCAGCCCCAGCATTTT. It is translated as CASSLTAGGNSNQPQHF.